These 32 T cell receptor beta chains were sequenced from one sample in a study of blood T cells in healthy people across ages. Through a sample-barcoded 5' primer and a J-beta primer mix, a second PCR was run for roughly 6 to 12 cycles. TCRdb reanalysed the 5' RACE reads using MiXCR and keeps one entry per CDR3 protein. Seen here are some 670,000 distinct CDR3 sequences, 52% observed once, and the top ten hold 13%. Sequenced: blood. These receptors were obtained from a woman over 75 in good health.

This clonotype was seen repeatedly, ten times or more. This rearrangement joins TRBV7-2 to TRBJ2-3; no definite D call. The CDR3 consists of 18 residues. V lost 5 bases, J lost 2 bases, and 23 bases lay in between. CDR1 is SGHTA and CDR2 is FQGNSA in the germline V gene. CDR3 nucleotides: TGTGCCAGCAGCCTATTTGGCGGAGCATCAACTTTCACAGATACGCAGTATTTT. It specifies CASSLFGGASTFTDTQYF.

The CDR3 region is CASSLGRRLSGGYTF. The CDR3 nucleotides are TGTGCCAGCAGCTTAGGTCGTAGGCTCTCGGGCGGCTACACCTTC. This chain joins TRBV11-2 and TRBJ1-2; D unclear. Germline CDR1 and CDR2: SGHAT and FQNNGV. The V gene lost 1 base and the J gene lost 8 bases, with 17 bases spanning the gap. CDR3 length equals 15 residues.

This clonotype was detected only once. CDR3 residues: CSVVKPDSYDEQFF. In nucleotides, the CDR3 is TGCAGCGTTGTAAAGCCAGATAGTTACGATGAGCAGTTCTTC. The J gene is TRBJ2-1, the V gene TRBV29-1; unclear D gene. Trimming pared 4 bases from V and 8 bases from J, leaving 18 bases between. The CDR3 is made up of 14 amino acids. Germline values: CDR1 SQVTM, CDR2 ANQGSEA.

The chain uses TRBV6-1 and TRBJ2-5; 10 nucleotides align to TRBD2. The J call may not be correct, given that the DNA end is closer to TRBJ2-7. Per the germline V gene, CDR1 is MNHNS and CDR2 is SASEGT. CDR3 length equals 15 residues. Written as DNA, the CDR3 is TGTGCCAGCAGTTCCCCTAGCGGGGGTGACTACGAGCAGTACTTC. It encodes CASSSPSGGDYEQYF.

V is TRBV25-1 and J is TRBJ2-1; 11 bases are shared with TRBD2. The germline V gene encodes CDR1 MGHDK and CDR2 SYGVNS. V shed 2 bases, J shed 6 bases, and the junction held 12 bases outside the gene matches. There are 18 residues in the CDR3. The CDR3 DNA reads TGTGCCAGCAGTGAAATTATAACGTTTAGCGGGGGGGCCAATGAGCAGTTCTTC. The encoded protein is CASSEIITFSGGANEQFF.

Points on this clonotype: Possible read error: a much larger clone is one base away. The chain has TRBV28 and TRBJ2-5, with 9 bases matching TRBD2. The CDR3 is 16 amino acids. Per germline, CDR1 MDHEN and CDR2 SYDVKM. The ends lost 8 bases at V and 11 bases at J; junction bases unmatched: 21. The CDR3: CASLSLGASGANEQYF. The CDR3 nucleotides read TGTGCCAGCTTGTCGCTGGGGGCTAGCGGGGCCAATGAGCAGTACTTC. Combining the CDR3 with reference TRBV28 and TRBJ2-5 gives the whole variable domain DVKVTQSSRYLVKRTGEKVFLECVQDMDHENMFWYRQDPGLGLRLIYFSYDVKMKEKGDIPEGYSVSREKKERFSLILESASTNQTSMYLCASLSLGASGANEQYFGPGTRLLVL.

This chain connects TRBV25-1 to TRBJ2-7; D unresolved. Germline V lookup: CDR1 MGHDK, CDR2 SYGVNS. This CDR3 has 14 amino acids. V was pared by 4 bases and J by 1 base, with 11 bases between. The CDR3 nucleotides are TGTGCCAGCAGTGTAGAAGAAGGGTCCTACGAGCAGTACTTC. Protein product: CASSVEEGSYEQYF.

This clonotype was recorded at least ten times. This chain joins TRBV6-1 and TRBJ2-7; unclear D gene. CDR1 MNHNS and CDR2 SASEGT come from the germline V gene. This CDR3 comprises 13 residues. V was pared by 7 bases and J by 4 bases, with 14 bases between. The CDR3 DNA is TGTGCCAGCATCAAGGGTTTGAGTTACGAGCAGTACTTC. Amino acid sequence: CASIKGLSYEQYF.

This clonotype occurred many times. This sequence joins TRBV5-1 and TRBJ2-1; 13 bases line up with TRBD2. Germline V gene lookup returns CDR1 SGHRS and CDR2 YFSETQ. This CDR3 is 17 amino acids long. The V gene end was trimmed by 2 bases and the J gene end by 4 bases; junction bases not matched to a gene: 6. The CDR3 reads CASSFMGTSGVYNEQFF. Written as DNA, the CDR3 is TGCGCCAGCAGCTTTATGGGGACTAGCGGGGTTTACAATGAGCAGTTCTTC.

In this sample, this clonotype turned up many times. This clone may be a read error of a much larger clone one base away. CDR3 nucleotides: TGTGCCAGCAGCTTAACCGGTTCTAGGGATGAGCAGTACTTC. As protein: CASSLTGSRDEQYF. The chain uses TRBV7-3 and TRBJ2-5; no firm D call. The CDR3 runs 14 residues. Germline V lookup: CDR1 SGHTA, CDR2 FQGTGA. The V and J ends lost 0 bases and 11 bases respectively, with 16 bases between them.

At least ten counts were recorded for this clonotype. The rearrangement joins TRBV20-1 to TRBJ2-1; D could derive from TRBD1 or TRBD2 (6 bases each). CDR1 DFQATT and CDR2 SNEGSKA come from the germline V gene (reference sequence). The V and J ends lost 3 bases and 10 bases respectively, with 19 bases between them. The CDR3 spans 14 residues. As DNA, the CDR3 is TGCAGTGCTAGGGCCGGGGGCCTACCTGACGAGCAGTTCTTC. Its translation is CSARAGGLPDEQFF.

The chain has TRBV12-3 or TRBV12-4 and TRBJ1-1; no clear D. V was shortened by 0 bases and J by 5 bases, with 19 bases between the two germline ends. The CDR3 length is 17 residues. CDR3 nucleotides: TGTGCCAGCAGTTTAGCGTTTTATAGCGACAAGAGGACTGAAGCTTTCTTT. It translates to CASSLAFYSDKRTEAFF.

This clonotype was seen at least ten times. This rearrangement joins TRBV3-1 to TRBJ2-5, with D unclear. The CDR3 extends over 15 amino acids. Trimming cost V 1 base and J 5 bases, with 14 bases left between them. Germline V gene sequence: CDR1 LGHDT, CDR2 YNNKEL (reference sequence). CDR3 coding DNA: TGTGCCAGCAGCCAAGTTGGCGGCCCTTGGGAGACCCAGTACTTC. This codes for CASSQVGGPWETQYF.

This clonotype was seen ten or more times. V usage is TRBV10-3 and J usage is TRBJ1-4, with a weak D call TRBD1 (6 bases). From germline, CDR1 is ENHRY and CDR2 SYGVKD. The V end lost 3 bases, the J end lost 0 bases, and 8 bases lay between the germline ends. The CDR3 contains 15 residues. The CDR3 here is CAISEQGPTNEKLFF. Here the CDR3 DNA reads TGTGCCATCAGTGAACAGGGTCCAACTAATGAAAAACTGTTTTTT.

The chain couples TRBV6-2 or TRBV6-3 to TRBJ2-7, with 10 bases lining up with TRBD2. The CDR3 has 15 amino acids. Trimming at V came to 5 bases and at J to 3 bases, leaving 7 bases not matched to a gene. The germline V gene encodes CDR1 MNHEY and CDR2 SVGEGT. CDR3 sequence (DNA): TGTGCCAGCAGTCCCCGACTAGCGGGTCTCTACGAGCAGTACTTC. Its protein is CASSPRLAGLYEQYF.

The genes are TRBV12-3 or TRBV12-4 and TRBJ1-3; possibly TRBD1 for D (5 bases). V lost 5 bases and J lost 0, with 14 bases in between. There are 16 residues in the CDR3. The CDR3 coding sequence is TGTGCCAGCAGTCCTTCGACAGTTTACTCTGGAAACACCATATATTTT. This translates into CASSPSTVYSGNTIYF.

The CDR3 coding sequence is TGTGCCAGCAAGAAATCGGTGGACTCTGGGGCCAACGTCCTGACTTTC. It is translated as CASKKSVDSGANVLTF. The chain recombines TRBV27 with TRBJ2-6; D gene ambiguous. Trimming removed 7 bases at V and 0 bases at J, with 13 bases between. Germline CDR1 reads MNHEY; CDR2 reads SMNVEV (reference sequence). This CDR3 region has 16 residues.

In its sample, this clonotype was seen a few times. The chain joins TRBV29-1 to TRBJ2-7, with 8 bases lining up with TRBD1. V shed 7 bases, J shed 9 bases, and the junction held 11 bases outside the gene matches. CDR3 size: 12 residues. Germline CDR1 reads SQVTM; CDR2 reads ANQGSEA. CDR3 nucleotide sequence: TGCAGCGGCTTCGGGACAGGCCGTCGGCAGTACTTC. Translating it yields CSGFGTGRRQYF.

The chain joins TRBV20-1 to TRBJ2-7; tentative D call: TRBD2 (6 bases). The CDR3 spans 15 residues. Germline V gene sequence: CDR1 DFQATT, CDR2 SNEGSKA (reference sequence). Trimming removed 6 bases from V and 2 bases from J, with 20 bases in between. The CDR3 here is CSAQVWDPGAYEQYF. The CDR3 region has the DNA TGCAGTGCCCAGGTTTGGGACCCGGGGGCCTACGAGCAGTACTTC.

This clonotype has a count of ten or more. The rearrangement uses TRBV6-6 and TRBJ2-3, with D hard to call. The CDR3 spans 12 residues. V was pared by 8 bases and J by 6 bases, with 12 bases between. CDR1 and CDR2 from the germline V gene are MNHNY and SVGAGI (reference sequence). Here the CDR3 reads CASANGGDTQYF. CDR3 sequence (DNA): TGTGCCAGCGCTAACGGTGGGGATACGCAGTATTTT.

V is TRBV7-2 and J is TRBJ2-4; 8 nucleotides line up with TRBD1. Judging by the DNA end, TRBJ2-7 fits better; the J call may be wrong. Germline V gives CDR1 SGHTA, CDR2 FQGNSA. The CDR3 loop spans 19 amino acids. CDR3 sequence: CASSPAGTGGSISPYEQYF. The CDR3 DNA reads TGTGCCAGCAGCCCGGCAGGCACAGGGGGATCAATTTCGCCCTACGAGCAGTACTTC.

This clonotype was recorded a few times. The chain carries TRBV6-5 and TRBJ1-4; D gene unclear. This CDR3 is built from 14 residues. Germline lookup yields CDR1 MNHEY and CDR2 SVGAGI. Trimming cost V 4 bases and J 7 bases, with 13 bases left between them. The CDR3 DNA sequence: TGTGCCAGCAGTTCCTTGGGGAGGAGTGAAAAACTGTTTTTT. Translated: CASSSLGRSEKLFF.

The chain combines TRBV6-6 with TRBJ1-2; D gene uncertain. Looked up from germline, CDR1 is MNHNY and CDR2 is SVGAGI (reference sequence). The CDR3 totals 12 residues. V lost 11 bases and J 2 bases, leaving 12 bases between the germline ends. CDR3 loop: CAAAGKNYGYTF. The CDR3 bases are TGTGCCGCCGCGGGGAAGAACTATGGCTACACCTTC.

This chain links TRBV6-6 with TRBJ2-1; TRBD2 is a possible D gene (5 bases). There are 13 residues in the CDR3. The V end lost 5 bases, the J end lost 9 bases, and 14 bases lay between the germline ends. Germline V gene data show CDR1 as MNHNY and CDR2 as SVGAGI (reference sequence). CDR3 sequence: CASSDGELAEQFF. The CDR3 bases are TGTGCCAGCAGTGACGGAGAGCTAGCTGAGCAGTTCTTC.

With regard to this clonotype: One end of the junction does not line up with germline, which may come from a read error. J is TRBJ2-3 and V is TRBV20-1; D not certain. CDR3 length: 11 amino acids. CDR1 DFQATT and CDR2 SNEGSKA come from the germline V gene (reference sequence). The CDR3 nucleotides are TGCAGTGCCCTGGGGTCAGAGACGCAGTATTTT. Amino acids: CSALGSETQYF.

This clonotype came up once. The CDR3 region is CASGFVGVEQYF. CDR3 bases: TGTGCTAGTGGTTTTGTAGGGGTTGAGCAGTACTTC. The chain combines TRBV12-5 with TRBJ2-7; D might be TRBD1 (5 bases). V lost 3 bases, J lost 7 bases, and 10 bases lay in between. The V gene's germline CDR1 is LGHNT and CDR2 FRNRAP. CDR3 length equals 12 residues. Based on the CDR3 plus reference TRBV12-5 and TRBJ2-7, the full variable domain is DARVTQTPRHKVTEMGQEVTMRCQPILGHNTVFWYRQTMMQGLELLAYFRNRAPLDDSGMPKDRFSAEMPDATLATLKIQPSEPRDSAVYFCASGFVGVEQYFGPGTRLTVT.

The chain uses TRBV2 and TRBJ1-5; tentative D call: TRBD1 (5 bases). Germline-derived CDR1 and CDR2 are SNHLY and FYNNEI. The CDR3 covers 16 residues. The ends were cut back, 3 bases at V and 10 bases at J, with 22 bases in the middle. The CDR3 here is CASSDQGGGTAQPQHF. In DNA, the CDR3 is TGTGCCAGCAGTGACCAGGGCGGCGGGACGGCTCAACCCCAGCATTTT.

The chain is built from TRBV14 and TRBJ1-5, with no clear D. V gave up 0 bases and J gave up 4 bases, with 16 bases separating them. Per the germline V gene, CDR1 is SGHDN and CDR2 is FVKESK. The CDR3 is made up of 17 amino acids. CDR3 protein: CASSQENRRRWNQPQHF. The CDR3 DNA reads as TGTGCCAGCAGCCAAGAAAATCGACGGCGGTGGAATCAGCCCCAGCATTTT.

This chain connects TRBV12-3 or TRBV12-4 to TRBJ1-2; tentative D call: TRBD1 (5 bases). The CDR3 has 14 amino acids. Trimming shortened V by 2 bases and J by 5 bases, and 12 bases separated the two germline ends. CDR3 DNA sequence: TGTGCCAGCAGTTTATGGGCAGGGCTTTATGGCTACACCTTC. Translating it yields CASSLWAGLYGYTF.

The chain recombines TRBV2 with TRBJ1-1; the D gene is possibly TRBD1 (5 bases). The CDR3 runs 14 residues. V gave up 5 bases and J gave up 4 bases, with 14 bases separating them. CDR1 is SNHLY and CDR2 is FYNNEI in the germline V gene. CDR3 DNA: TGTGCCAGCAGTTCCCAGCCCCAGGGCACTGAAGCTTTCTTT. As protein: CASSSQPQGTEAFF.

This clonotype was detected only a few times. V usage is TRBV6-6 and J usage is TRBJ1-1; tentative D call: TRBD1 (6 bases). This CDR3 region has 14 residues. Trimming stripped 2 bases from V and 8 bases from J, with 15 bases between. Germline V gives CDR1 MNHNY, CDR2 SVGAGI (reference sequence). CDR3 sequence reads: CASSYRTANAEAFF. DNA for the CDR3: TGTGCCAGCAGTTACAGGACAGCCAACGCGGAAGCTTTCTTT.

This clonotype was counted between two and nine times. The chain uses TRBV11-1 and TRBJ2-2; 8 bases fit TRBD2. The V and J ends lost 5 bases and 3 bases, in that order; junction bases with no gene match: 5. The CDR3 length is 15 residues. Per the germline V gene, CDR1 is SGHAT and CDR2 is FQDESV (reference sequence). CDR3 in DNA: TGTGCCAGCAGCCCCGGACTAGCTCACACCGGGGAGCTGTTTTTT. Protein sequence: CASSPGLAHTGELFF.